This T cell receptor beta chain was found in a study of post-analysis software for immune sequencing data. On this clonotype: Its matching antigen is unknown.

Prepared libraries of TCR beta cDNA carried unique molecular identifiers. About 500,000 cDNA molecules came from about 1 to 10 million T cells. TCRdb itself ran the PCR reads through MiXCR, one entry per CDR3 protein. The sample records hundreds of thousands of distinct CDR3 sequences, just under 30% being singletons. Germline CDR1 and CDR2: SEHNR and FQNEAQ (reference sequence). V shed 4 bases and J shed 2 bases, with 12 bases lying between them. The CDR3 totals 14 residues. Study-wide findings and caveats: Compared with controls, patients had more of about 5 TRBV segments, including TRBV5-6, TRBV5-1 and TRBV20-1. Strong same-batch co-clustering of samples appeared with F measure clustering. There was significantly lower normalized Chao1 diversity in multiple sclerosis patients than in controls.

The V gene is TRBV7-9, the J gene TRBJ2-7; no clear D. The sample comprised blood. The receptor was derived from a girl between 10 and 17 years old with multiple sclerosis. The CDR3 DNA sequence: TGTGCCAGCAGCTCGGCTTCGGTGCCCTACGAGCAGTACTTC. It is translated as CASSSASVPYEQYF. Together with reference TRBV7-9 and TRBJ2-7, the CDR3 gives the full variable domain: DTGVSQNPRHKITKRGQNVTFRCDPISEHNRLYWYRQTLGQGPEFLTYFQNEAQLEKSRLLSDRFSAERPKGSFSTLEIQRTEQGDSAMYLCASSSASVPYEQYFGPGTRLTVT.